The 6 T cell receptor beta chains listed next were all sequenced from one sample in a study of identical twins. Via MiXCR, TCRdb re-called the 5' RACE reads, giving one row per CDR3 protein. This sample has 600,000 to 800,000 distinct CDR3 sequences, with 21% found just once. The sample was also reused in another study, on T cells expressing NK-cell markers.

What was sequenced was PBMCs. The receptors stem from a woman between 18 and 30 years old in good health.

This clonotype came up a few times. V gene TRBV24-1 combines with J gene TRBJ2-3, with 10 positions matching TRBD1. V gave up 7 bases and J gave up 7 bases; unmatched junction bases: 10. Germline V gives CDR1 KGHDR, CDR2 SFDVKD. The CDR3 runs to 15 residues. CDR3 nucleotides: TGTGCCACCAGCGCCGGGACAGGGGTCGGCCATACGCAGTATTTT. Its translation is CATSAGTGVGHTQYF.

This clonotype has a handful of counts. CDR3 nucleotide sequence: TGTGCCAGCAGTTACTCGGCGGCCGCCTATGGCTACACCTTC. Translation gives CASSYSAAAYGYTF. The chain has TRBV6-2 or TRBV6-3 and TRBJ1-2, with no clear D. The V end lost 0 bases, the J end lost 4 bases, and 9 bases lay between the germline ends. The CDR3 spans 14 residues. In germline, CDR1 is MNHEY, CDR2 SVGEGT.

In its sample, this clonotype was seen a few times. The chain has TRBV11-1 and TRBJ2-7, with D unclear. The CDR3 loop spans 13 amino acids. V was clipped by 3 bases and J by 0 bases, with 6 bases between them. Germline V gene lookup returns CDR1 SGHAT and CDR2 FQDESV (reference sequence). The CDR3 coding sequence is TGTGCCAGCAGCTTCACAGTCTCCTACGAGCAGTACTTC. It specifies CASSFTVSYEQYF.

The rearrangement links TRBV13 to TRBJ2-5; 7 bases align to TRBD2. The V gene's germline CDR1 is PRHDT and CDR2 FYEKMQ (reference sequence). The CDR3 runs to 16 residues. The trim removed 0 bases at V and 2 bases at J, leaving 6 bases unmatched. CDR3 bases: TGTGCCAGCAGCTTAGGTGAGGGACTAACACAAGAGACCCAGTACTTC. The encoded protein is CASSLGEGLTQETQYF. Based on the CDR3 plus reference TRBV13 and TRBJ2-5, the full variable domain is AAGVIQSPRHLIKEKRETATLKCYPIPRHDTVYWYQQGPGQDPQFLISFYEKMQSDKGSIPDRFSAQQFSDYHSELNMSSLELGDSALYFCASSLGEGLTQETQYFGPGTRLLVL.

The chain recombines TRBV12-5 with TRBJ2-7; 7 bases map to TRBD2. CDR3 length equals 14 residues. Germline trimming cut 6 bases from V and 0 bases from J; bases unmatched to any gene: 5. The V gene's germline CDR1 is LGHNT and CDR2 FRNRAP. The CDR3 nucleotides are TGTGCTAGTGGATGGGGAGGGAACTCCTACGAGCAGTACTTC. It yields the protein CASGWGGNSYEQYF.

This clonotype turned up a few times. This chain links TRBV4-3 with TRBJ2-3; a weak D match, TRBD2 (6 bases). The CDR3 consists of 17 residues. Germline CDR1 and CDR2: LGHNA and YSLEER. V gave up 1 base and J gave up 3 bases, with 17 bases separating them. This CDR3 is CASSQGSGAGETDTQYF. Here the CDR3 DNA reads TGCGCCAGCAGCCAAGGGTCGGGAGCGGGCGAAACAGATACGCAGTATTTT.